Below, 10 T cell receptor beta chains from the same sample are listed, as sequenced in a study of cytomegalovirus exposure and HLA in healthy donors. The PCR contained 60 Vbeta and 13 Jbeta primers. The method was immunoSEQ multiplex PCR; TCRdb's version includes in-frame clones alone and lacks a portion of them. The sample contains more than 200,000 clones, roughly 80% of which appear only once. Sequencing was carried out using PBMCs. The receptors here all came from a man aged 35 to 55 in good health and CMV-seropositive.

The J gene is TRBJ2-1, the V gene TRBV6-4; 9 positions agree with TRBD2. This CDR3 comprises 14 residues. Germline lookup yields CDR1 MRHNA and CDR2 SNTAGT. After removal of 3 bases from V and 7 bases from J, the junction contained 4 bases not matched to a gene. Written as DNA, the CDR3 is TGTGCCAGCAGTGAGGGCGGGAGGGAGAATGAGCAGTTCTTC. It is translated as CASSEGGRENEQFF.

The rearrangement links TRBV27 to TRBJ1-2, with no clear D. The CDR3 loop spans 14 amino acids. V was shortened by 0 bases and J by 2 bases, with 7 bases between the two germline ends. CDR1 and CDR2 (germline): MNHEY, SMNVEV (reference sequence). CDR3 DNA: TGTGCCAGCAGTTTATCTGTGAGGAACTATGGCTACACCTTC. Its protein product is CASSLSVRNYGYTF.

CDR3 nucleotides: TGCGCCAGCAGCTTGGATAACACCTACTATGGCTACACCTTC. Translated: CASSLDNTYYGYTF. This chain connects TRBV5-1 to TRBJ1-2; D is uncertain. Germline V gene sequence: CDR1 SGHRS, CDR2 YFSETQ. Trimming stripped 0 bases from V and 3 bases from J, with 9 bases between. This CDR3 contains 14 residues. Looking up the rest from reference TRBV5-1 and TRBJ1-2 gives the full variable domain: KAGVTQTPRYLIKTRGQQVTLSCSPISGHRSVSWYQQTPGQGLQFLFEYFSETQRNKGNFPGRFSGRQFSNSRSEMNVSTLELGDSALYLCASSLDNTYYGYTFGSGTRLTVV.

This chain links TRBV5-4 with TRBJ1-1; the D is unclear. V lost 2 bases and J 6 bases, leaving 11 bases between the germline ends. This CDR3 comprises 13 residues. Germline CDR1 reads SGHNT; CDR2 reads YYREEE (reference sequence). CDR3 sequence reads: CASSFFNEAEAFF. CDR3 DNA sequence: TGTGCCAGCAGCTTCTTTAATGAGGCTGAAGCTTTCTTT.

This chain links TRBV5-6 with TRBJ1-2; tentative D call: TRBD1 (5 bases). V lost 0 bases and J lost 3, with 6 bases in between. CDR1 and CDR2 (germline): SGHDT, YYEEEE. The length of the CDR3 is 13 residues. The chain's CDR3 is CASSLEGYYGYTF. In DNA, the CDR3 is TGTGCCAGCAGCTTGGAGGGGTACTATGGCTACACCTTC.

The rearrangement joins TRBV25-1 to TRBJ2-2, with TRBD1 matching 8 bases. Germline values: CDR1 MGHDK, CDR2 SYGVNS. The CDR3 covers 16 residues. Trimming cost V 1 base and J 7 bases; bases outside gene matches: 8. CDR3 residues: CASSESGRGQVGELFF. The DNA for the CDR3 is TGTGCCAGCAGTGAATCAGGCAGGGGGCAGGTCGGGGAGCTGTTTTTT.

The rearrangement uses TRBV9 and TRBJ2-3, with 10 nucleotides matching TRBD2. With V trimmed by 4 bases and J by 2 bases, 4 bases remained unmatched. The CDR3 spans 15 residues. From germline, CDR1 is SGDLS and CDR2 YYNGEE. In DNA form, the CDR3 reads TGTGCCAGCAGCCCTAGCGGGAGCCCCACAGATACGCAGTATTTT. This translates into CASSPSGSPTDTQYF.

The rearrangement uses TRBV7-3 and TRBJ2-7; TRBD1 agrees at 9 bases. The CDR3 has 15 amino acids. The V gene's germline CDR1 is SGHTA and CDR2 FQGTGA. Trimming cost V 4 bases and J 3 bases; bases outside gene matches: 7. The CDR3 sequence: CASSSTGGRGYEQYF. Here the CDR3 DNA reads TGTGCCAGCAGCTCCACAGGGGGCAGGGGCTACGAGCAGTACTTC. Filled out from reference TRBV7-3 and TRBJ2-7, the complete variable domain reads GAGVSQTPSNKVTEKGKYVELRCDPISGHTALYWYRQSLGQGPEFLIYFQGTGAADDSGLPNDRFFAVRPEGSVSTLKIQRTERGDSAVYLCASSSTGGRGYEQYFGPGTRLTVT.

This clone was seen more than once but under ten times. The chain combines TRBV6-4 with TRBJ2-7, with 8 positions matching TRBD2. V trimming: 2 bases; J trimming: 2 bases; junction bases outside the gene matches: 2. Germline CDR1 is MRHNA and CDR2 is SNTAGT. This CDR3 is 14 amino acids long. The CDR3 sequence: CASSDGGRTYEQYF. CDR3 coding DNA: TGTGCCAGCAGTGACGGCGGGAGGACCTACGAGCAGTACTTC.

This clone was counted only a few times. V and J are TRBV19 and TRBJ1-2; 7 nucleotides agree with TRBD1. Trimming at V came to 3 bases and at J to 4 bases, leaving 8 bases not matched to a gene. CDR1 is LNHDA, CDR2 SQIVND, per germline (reference sequence). The CDR3 contains 15 residues. The chain's CDR3 is CASSMAQGHLYGYTF. DNA for the CDR3: TGTGCCAGTAGTATGGCACAGGGGCACCTCTATGGCTACACCTTC.